This T cell receptor (beta chain) was recorded in a study of human T cells and chemical hapten exposure. Stated time point: healthy volunteer bleed at 2 weeks. It was from unfractionated whole blood that total RNA was extracted. At least ten counts were recorded for this clonotype. TCRdb reanalysed the RACE reads using MiXCR and keeps one entry per CDR3 protein. The table has approximately 97,000 distinct CDR3 sequences, around 8.8% seen once. Between the trimmed V and J ends, which lost 8 bases and 0 bases, there was a span of 15 bases. In germline, CDR1 is MNHNS, CDR2 SASEGT. The CDR3 contains 15 residues.

The TCR sequence derives from a female donor in good health. Some clones in this sample may be carry-over from other donors' samples. V usage is TRBV6-1 and J usage is TRBJ2-3; tentatively, D is TRBD1 or TRBD2 (5 bases each). Sample: whole blood. CDR3 amino acids: CASGALRGSTDTQYF. CDR3 DNA sequence: TGTGCCAGCGGGGCCCTTCGAGGGAGCACAGATACGCAGTATTTT.